The 7 T cell receptor beta chains below were found in one sample sequenced in a study of T cells in Graves' hyperthyroidism and ophthalmopathy. Amplification of TCR beta CDR3 regions used RNA as the template. Primed by the HTBI set, a first-round RT-PCR was run on the TCR CDR3. TCRdb re-called the multiplex PCR reads through MiXCR, storing one row per CDR3 protein. Of about 180,000 distinct CDR3 sequences in the sample, 9.4% are singletons; the top ten hold approximately 24%. Material for sequencing was blood. The receptors derive from a young woman with Graves' hyperthyroidism that later progressed to Graves' ophthalmopathy.

This clonotype was counted at least ten times. The rearrangement uses TRBV6-1 and TRBJ1-2, with D possibly matching TRBD1 (6 bases). The germline V gene encodes CDR1 MNHNS and CDR2 SASEGT. This CDR3 is built from 13 residues. V shed 7 bases and J shed 8 bases, with 17 bases lying between them. The DNA of the CDR3 is TGTGCCAGCACCGCACAGGGCGTGAAAGGCTACACCTTC. The encoded protein is CASTAQGVKGYTF.

This clonotype was observed many times. The chain uses TRBV20-1 and TRBJ2-5; 9 nucleotides line up with TRBD1. Per the germline V gene, CDR1 is DFQATT and CDR2 is SNEGSKA (reference sequence). The CDR3 totals 15 residues. J lost 6 bases, V lost 1 base, and 9 bases had no gene match. Here the CDR3 DNA reads TGCAGTGCTAGAGCCTATCGACAGGGGGGAAAGACCCAGTACTTC. This encodes CSARAYRQGGKTQYF.

This clonotype showed up many times. The chain is built from TRBV18 and TRBJ1-5; D may be TRBD1 (5 bases). CDR3 length: 15 amino acids. The V gene lost 3 bases and the J gene lost 5 bases, with 14 bases spanning the gap. CDR1 is KGHSH, CDR2 LQKENI, per germline. CDR3: CASSPGYGADQPQHF. The DNA for the CDR3 is TGTGCCAGCTCACCTGGATACGGGGCGGATCAGCCCCAGCATTTT.

At least ten counts were recorded for this clonotype. V gene TRBV7-3 combines with J gene TRBJ2-1, with TRBD2 matching 11 bases. In germline, CDR1 is SGHTA, CDR2 FQGTGA. This CDR3 has 15 amino acids. After removal of 3 bases from V and 10 bases from J, the junction contained 8 bases not matched to a gene. The CDR3 region has the DNA TGTGCCAGCAGCTTGACTAGCGGGGCCTCCTGGGAGCAGTTCTTC. The encoded protein is CASSLTSGASWEQFF.

Many counts were recorded for this clonotype. The chain's CDR3 is CSAPGQGAYSPLHF. Here the CDR3 DNA reads TGCAGTGCACCGGGACAGGGGGCATATTCACCCCTCCACTTT. This chain links TRBV20-1 with TRBJ1-6, with 12 bases identical to TRBD1. The CDR3 is made up of 14 amino acids. Germline trimming cut 6 bases from V and 8 bases from J; bases unmatched to any gene: 5. Germline assignment: CDR1 DFQATT and CDR2 SNEGSKA (reference sequence).

The chain combines TRBV4-1 with TRBJ1-1; unclear D gene. Trimming left V 4 bases short and J 0 bases short, with 12 bases between. The CDR3 is 15 residues long. Germline CDR1 is MGHRA and CDR2 is YSYEKL. The CDR3 DNA follows: TGCGCCAGCAGCCCACTACGGACGGTGAACACTGAAGCTTTCTTT. Protein product: CASSPLRTVNTEAFF.

This clonotype appeared many times. CDR3 bases: TGTGCCAGCAGCTTAGTTTTTCTCAATGAGCAGTTCTTC. Amino acids: CASSLVFLNEQFF. This chain connects TRBV11-2 to TRBJ2-1; D is unresolved. Per the germline V gene, CDR1 is SGHAT and CDR2 is FQNNGV. The CDR3 is 13 residues long. V shed 1 base and J shed 6 bases, with 7 bases lying between them.